There are a few counts of the clone carrying this T cell receptor beta chain. Antigen: not known. Germline V gives CDR1 SGDLS, CDR2 YYNGEE. V trimming: 0 bases; J trimming: 2 bases; junction bases outside the gene matches: 5. The CDR3 runs to 16 residues. The entirety of the isolated RNA underwent reverse transcription, so expressed TCRB transcripts were sequenced. The protocol was immunoSEQ multiplex PCR, while the TCRdb copy is restricted to in-frame clones and leaves out a portion. The data contain under 400,000 clones, roughly 13% of them singletons. The data derive from a study of beta chain features in type 1 diabetes. Across the whole study: Examination spanned around 110 million sorted cells from all samples.

General study points: Patients and controls would share equally any PCR tilt toward shorter templates. Whether HLA type influences TCRB rearrangement remained unresolved here. Type 1 diabetes patients showed a moderate but significant shortening of TCRB CDR3s in all four CD4+ subsets.

This receptor was taken from a woman under 30 with type 1 diabetes. The sequenced sample was naive CD4+ T cells from blood. The chain links TRBV9 to TRBJ2-7, with 10 bases lining up with TRBD1. The CDR3 DNA sequence: TGTGCCAGCAGCGTAGATATCGGGACAGGGGCCTACGAGCAGTACTTC. Translation: CASSVDIGTGAYEQYF.